This T cell receptor (beta chain) was captured by sequencing in a study of technical replicates of blood from a few donors. Here immunoSEQ multiplex PCR was the method, and the copy in TCRdb shows in-frame clones only, minus some. Found here are about 90,000 clones, approximately 94% of them singletons; the top ten hold more than 0.2%. CDR1 is SGDLS and CDR2 is YYNGEE in the germline V gene. The J segment lost 6 bases and the V segment lost 4 bases, leaving 3 bases of the junction unmatched. The CDR3 is made up of 13 amino acids. The TCR comes from a human donor in good health. V is TRBV9 and J is TRBJ1-4; 7 nucleotides agree with TRBD1. Sequences were obtained from T cells isolated from PBMCs. In DNA form, the CDR3 reads TGTGCCAGCAGCCCCGGGACAGATGAAAAACTGTTTTTT. As protein: CASSPGTDEKLFF.